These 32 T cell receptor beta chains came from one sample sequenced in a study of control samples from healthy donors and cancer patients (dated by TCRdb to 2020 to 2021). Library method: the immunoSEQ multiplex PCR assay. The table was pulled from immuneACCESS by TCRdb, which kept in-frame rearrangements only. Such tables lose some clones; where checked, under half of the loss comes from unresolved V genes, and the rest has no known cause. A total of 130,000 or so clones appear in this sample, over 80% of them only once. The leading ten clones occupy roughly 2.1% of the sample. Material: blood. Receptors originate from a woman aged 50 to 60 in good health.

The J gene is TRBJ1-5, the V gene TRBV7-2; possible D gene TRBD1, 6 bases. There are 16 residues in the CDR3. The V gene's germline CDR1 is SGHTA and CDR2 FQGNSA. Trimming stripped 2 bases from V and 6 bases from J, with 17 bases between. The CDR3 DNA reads TGTGCCAGCAGCTTAACACCAACAGGGATTGGTCAGCCCCAGCATTTT. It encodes CASSLTPTGIGQPQHF.

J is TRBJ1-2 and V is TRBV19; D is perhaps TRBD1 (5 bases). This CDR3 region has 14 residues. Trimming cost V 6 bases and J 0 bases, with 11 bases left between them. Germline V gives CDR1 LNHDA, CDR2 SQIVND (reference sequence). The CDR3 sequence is CASSWGTTNYGYTF. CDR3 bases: TGTGCCAGTAGCTGGGGGACCACTAACTATGGCTACACCTTC.

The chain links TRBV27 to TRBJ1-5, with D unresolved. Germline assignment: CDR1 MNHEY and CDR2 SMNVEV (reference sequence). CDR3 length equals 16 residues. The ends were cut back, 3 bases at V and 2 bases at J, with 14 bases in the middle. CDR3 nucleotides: TGTGCCAGCAGTTTGTGGCCCACCGAGGGCAATCAGCCCCAGCATTTT. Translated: CASSLWPTEGNQPQHF.

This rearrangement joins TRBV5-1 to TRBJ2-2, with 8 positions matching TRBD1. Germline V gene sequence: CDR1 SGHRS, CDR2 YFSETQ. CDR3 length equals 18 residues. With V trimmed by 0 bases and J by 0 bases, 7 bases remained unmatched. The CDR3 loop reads CASSLVPGGSANTGELFF. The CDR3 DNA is TGCGCCAGCAGCTTGGTTCCAGGGGGCAGCGCGAACACCGGGGAGCTGTTTTTT.

The CDR3 bases are TGTGCCAGCAGCGACAGGGAAACGACTGAAGCTTTCTTT. Protein sequence: CASSDRETTEAFF. V is TRBV3-1 (or the pseudogene TRBV3-2) and J is TRBJ1-1; 7 bases map to TRBD1. This CDR3 region has 13 residues. V shed 5 bases, J shed 5 bases, and the junction held 5 bases outside the gene matches. CDR1 and CDR2 from the germline V gene are LGHDT and YNNKEL (reference sequence).

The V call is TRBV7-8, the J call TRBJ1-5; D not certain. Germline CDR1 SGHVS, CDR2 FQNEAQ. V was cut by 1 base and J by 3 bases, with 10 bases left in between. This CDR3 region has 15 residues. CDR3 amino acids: CASSLDGWDNQPQHF. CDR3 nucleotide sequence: TGTGCCAGCAGCTTAGACGGGTGGGACAATCAGCCCCAGCATTTT.

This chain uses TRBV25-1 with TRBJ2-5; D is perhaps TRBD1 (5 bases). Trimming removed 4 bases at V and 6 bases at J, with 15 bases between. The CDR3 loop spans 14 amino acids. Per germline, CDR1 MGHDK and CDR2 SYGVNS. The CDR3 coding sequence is TGTGCCAGCAGTGTCCCAGGGAACTCGAAGACCCAGTACTTC. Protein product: CASSVPGNSKTQYF.

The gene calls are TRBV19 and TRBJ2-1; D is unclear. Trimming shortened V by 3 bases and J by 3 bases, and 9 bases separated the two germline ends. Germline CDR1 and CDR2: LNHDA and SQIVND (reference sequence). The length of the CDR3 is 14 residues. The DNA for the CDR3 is TGTGCCAGTAGTATCTGGGGTTACTACAATGAGCAGTTCTTC. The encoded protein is CASSIWGYYNEQFF.

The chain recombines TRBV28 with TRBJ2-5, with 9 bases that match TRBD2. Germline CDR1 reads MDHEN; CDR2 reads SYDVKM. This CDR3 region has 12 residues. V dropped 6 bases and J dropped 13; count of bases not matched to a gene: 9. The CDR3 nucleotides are TGTGCCAGCAGGCAACCGGGACTAGCAGCGTACTTC. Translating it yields CASRQPGLAAYF.

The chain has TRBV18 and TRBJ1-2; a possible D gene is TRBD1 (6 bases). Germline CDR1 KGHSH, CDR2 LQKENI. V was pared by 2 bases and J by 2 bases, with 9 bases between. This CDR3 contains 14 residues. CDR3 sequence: CASSPGGGNYGYTF. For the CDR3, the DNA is TGTGCCAGCTCACCAGGAGGGGGGAACTATGGCTACACCTTC. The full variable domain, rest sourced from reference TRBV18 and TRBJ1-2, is NAGVMQNPRHLVRRRGQEARLRCSPMKGHSHVYWYRQLPEEGLKFMVYLQKENIIDESGMPKERFSAEFPKEGPSILRIQQVVRGDSAAYFCASSPGGGNYGYTFGSGTRLTVV.

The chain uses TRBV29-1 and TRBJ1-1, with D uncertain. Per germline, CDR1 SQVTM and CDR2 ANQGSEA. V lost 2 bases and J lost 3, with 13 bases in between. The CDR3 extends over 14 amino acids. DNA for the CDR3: TGCAGCGTTGAAAGAACGATACAAGACACTGAAGCTTTCTTT. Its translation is CSVERTIQDTEAFF.

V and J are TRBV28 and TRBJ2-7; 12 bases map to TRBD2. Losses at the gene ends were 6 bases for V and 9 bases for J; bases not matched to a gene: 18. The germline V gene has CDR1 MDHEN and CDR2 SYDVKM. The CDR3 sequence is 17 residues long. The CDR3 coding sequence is TGTGCCAGCAGCGGGACTAGCGGGCGGGGTCTGGGTTCTGGGCAGTACTTC. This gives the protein CASSGTSGRGLGSGQYF.

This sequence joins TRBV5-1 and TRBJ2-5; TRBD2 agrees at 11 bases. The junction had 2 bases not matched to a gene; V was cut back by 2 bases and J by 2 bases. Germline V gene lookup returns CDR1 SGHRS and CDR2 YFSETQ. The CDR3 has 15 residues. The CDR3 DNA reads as TGCGCCAGCAGCTTTAGCGGGGGGGGGCAAGAGACCCAGTACTTC. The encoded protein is CASSFSGGGQETQYF.

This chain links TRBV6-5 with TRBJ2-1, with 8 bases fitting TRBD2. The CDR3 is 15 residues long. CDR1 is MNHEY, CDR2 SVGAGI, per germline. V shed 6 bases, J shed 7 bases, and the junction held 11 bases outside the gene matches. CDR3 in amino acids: CASSFQRGSGNEQFF. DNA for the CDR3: TGTGCCAGCAGCTTTCAGCGGGGGAGTGGGAATGAGCAGTTCTTC.

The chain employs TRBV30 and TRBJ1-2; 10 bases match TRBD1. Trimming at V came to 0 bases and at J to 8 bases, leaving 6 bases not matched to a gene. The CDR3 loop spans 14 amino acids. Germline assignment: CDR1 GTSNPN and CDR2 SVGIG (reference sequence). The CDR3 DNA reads TGTGCCTGGAGTGTGGGACAGGGGCACGGAGGCTACACCTTC. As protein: CAWSVGQGHGGYTF.

The CDR3 nucleotides are TGTGCCACCAGTGGGGGGACTAGCAGCGCAGATACGCAGTATTTT. Amino acids: CATSGGTSSADTQYF. This chain uses TRBV24-1 with TRBJ2-3; 9 nucleotides match TRBD2. The CDR3 is 15 residues long. The germline gives CDR1 KGHDR, CDR2 SFDVKD. J gave up 4 bases and V 5 bases, and 6 bases lay outside the gene matches.

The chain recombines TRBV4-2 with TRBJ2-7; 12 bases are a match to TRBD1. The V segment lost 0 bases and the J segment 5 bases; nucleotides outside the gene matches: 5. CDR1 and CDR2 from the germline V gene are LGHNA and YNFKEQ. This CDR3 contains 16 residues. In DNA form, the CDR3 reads TGTGCCAGCAGCCAAGATTCCGGGACAGGGGGCAACGAGCAGTACTTC. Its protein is CASSQDSGTGGNEQYF.

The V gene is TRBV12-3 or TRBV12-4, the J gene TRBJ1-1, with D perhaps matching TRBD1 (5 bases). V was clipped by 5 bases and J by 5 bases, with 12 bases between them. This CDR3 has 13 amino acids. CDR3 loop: CASSPHEGTEAFF. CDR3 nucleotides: TGTGCCAGCAGTCCTCACGAGGGGACTGAAGCTTTCTTT.

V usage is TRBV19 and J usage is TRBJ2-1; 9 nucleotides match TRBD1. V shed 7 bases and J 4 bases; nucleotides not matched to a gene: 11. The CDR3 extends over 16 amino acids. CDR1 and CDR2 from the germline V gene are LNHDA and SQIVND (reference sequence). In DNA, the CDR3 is TGTGCCAGTACCCGGACCCCGGGACAGGGATACAATGAGCAGTTCTTC. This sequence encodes CASTRTPGQGYNEQFF. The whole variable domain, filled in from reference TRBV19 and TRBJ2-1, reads DGGITQSPKYLFRKEGQNVTLSCEQNLNHDAMYWYRQDPGQGLRLIYYSQIVNDFQKGDIAEGYSVSREKKESFPLTVTSAQKNPTAFYLCASTRTPGQGYNEQFFGPGTRLTVL.

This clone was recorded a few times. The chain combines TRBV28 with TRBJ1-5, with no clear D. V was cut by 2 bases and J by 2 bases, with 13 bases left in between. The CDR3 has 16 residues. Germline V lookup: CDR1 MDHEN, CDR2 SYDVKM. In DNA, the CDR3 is TGTGCCAGCAGTTTAGAACGGGGTATGGGCAATCAGCCCCAGCATTTT. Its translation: CASSLERGMGNQPQHF. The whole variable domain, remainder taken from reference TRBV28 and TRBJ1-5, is DVKVTQSSRYLVKRTGEKVFLECVQDMDHENMFWYRQDPGLGLRLIYFSYDVKMKEKGDIPEGYSVSREKKERFSLILESASTNQTSMYLCASSLERGMGNQPQHFGDGTRLSIL.

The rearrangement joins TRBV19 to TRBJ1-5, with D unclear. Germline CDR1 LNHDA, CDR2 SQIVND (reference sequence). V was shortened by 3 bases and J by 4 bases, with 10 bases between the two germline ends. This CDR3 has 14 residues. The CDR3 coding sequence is TGTGCCAGTAGTATTTCGGATTCAAATCAGCCCCAGCATTTT. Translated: CASSISDSNQPQHF.

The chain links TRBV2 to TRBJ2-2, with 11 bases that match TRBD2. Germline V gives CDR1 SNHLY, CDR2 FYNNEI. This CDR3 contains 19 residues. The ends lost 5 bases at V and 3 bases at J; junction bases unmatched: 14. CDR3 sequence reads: CASSWGALAGGTYTGELFF. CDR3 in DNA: TGTGCCAGCAGTTGGGGGGCCCTAGCGGGGGGCACCTACACCGGGGAGCTGTTTTTT.

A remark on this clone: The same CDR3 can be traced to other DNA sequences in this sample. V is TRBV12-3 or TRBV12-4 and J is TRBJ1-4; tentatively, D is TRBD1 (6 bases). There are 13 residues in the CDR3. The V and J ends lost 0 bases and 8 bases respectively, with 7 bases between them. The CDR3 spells CASSLAGTEKLFF. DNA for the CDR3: TGTGCCAGCAGTTTAGCCGGGACAGAAAAACTGTTTTTT.

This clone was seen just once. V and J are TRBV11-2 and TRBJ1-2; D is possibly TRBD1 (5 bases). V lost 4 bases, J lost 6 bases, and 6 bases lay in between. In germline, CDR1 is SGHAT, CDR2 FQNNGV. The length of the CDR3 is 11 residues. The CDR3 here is CASSSRDGYTF. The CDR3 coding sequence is TGTGCCAGCAGCTCCAGGGATGGCTACACCTTC.

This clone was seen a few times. In DNA, the CDR3 is TGTGCCAGCAGCACCTGGACTGATCGAGTGTTTTTT. This codes for CASSTWTDRVFF. The chain has TRBV5-8 and TRBJ1-4, with no clear D. This CDR3 is built from 12 residues. From germline, CDR1 is SGHTS and CDR2 YDEGEE. Trimming cost V 4 bases and J 15 bases, with 16 bases left between them.

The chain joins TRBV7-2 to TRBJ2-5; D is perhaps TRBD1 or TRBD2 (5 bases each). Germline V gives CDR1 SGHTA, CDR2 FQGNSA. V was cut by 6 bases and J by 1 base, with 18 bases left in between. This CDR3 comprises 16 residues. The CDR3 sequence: CASRTNWGRGQETQYF. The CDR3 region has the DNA TGTGCCAGCAGGACTAATTGGGGGAGAGGCCAAGAGACCCAGTACTTC.

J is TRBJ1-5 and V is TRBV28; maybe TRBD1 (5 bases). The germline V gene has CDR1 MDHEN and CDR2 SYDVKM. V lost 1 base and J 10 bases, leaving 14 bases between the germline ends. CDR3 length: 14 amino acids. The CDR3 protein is CASSLYKGGEPQHF. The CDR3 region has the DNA TGTGCCAGCAGTTTATATAAGGGAGGGGAACCCCAGCATTTT.

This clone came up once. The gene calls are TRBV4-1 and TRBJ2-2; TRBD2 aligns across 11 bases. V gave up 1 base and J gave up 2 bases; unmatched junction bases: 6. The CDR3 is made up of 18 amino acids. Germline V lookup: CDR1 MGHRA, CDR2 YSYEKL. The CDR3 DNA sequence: TGCGCCAGCAGCCAAGGAGGGACTAGCGGACATAACACCGGGGAGCTGTTTTTT. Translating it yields CASSQGGTSGHNTGELFF.

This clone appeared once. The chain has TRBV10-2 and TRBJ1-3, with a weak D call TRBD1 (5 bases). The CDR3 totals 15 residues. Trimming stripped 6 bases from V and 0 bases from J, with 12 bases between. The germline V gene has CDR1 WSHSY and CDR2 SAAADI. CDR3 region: CASSSDSLSGNTIYF. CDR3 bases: TGCGCCAGCAGCTCTGACAGCCTCTCTGGAAACACCATATATTTT.

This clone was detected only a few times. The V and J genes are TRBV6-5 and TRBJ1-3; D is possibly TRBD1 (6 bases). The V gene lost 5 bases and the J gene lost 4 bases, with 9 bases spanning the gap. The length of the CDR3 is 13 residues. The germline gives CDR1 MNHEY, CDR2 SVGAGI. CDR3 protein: CASSIDRGNTIYF. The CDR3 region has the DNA TGTGCCAGCAGTATAGACAGGGGAAACACCATATATTTT.

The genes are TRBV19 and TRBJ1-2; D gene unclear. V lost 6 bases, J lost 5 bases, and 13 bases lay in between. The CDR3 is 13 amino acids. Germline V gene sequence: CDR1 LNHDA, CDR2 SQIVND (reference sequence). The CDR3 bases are TGTGCCAGTAGCCTCGCTGGAGCATATGGCTACACCTTC. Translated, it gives CASSLAGAYGYTF.

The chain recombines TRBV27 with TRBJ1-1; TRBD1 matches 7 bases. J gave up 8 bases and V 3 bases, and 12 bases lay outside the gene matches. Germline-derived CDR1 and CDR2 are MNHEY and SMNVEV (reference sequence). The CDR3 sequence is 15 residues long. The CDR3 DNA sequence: TGTGCCAGCAGTTTCCTTTACGCCGGGACAGAGGAAGCTTTCTTT. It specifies CASSFLYAGTEEAFF.